This paragraph reports one T cell receptor (beta chain). The clone's antigen remains unknown. Base qualities are not provided; no much larger clone lies one nucleotide away. From a lookup of the germline V gene, CDR1 and CDR2 are MNHEY and SVGAGI. Inclusive of the bounding cysteine and phenylalanine, the CDR3 is 15 residues long. The kept DNA is CDR3 alone, 45 bases in frame from the first base. Here V drops 2 bases and J drops 4 bases, and the junction holds 4 bases not matched to any gene. The cohort consisted of hundreds of healthy bone marrow donors. At the time of sampling, all cohort members were nominally healthy, though unrecorded immune exposures were likely present. The donor tested CMV seronegative and was one of the 352 seronegative cohort members. A peripheral blood sample was provided by each donor, and peripheral blood mononuclear cells were used for TCR beta sequencing. The Qiagen DNeasy Blood Extraction Kit was used to extract genomic DNA from the blood cell samples.

Receptors were amplified or captured by the immunoSEQ multiplex PCR assay. The multiplex PCR relied on a mix of 60 forward primers for TCR Vbeta segments and 13 reverse primers for TCR Jbeta segments. A multiplex PCR assay on genomic DNA amplified the CDR3 region of rearranged TCR beta genes. Amplified TCR beta libraries were sequenced as 87-base-pair reads on the Illumina HiSeq System. The authors' analysis ran thus. In a later analysis, approximately 74 million unique TCR beta chains were counted across the approximately 620 repertoires, and roughly 11 million of these chains were shared by at least two donors. Raw reads were error-corrected and collapsed into unique sequences with a nearest-neighbor algorithm that merged closely related sequences to remove PCR and sequencing errors. Alignment of CDR3 sequences to IMGT reference sequences was used to assign V, D and J gene segments. For a sequence to be retained, a match of at least six nucleotides to both a V gene segment and a J gene segment was required. A rearrangement counted as productive if the CDR3 had no stop codons and remained in frame with V and J, and every other rearrangement counted as non-productive. CDR3 was defined according to IMGT convention as the region running from the second conserved V-encoded cysteine to the conserved J-encoded phenylalanine. In an earlier analysis of more than 550 of the donors, sequences lacking an unambiguous match to a single V gene segment were excluded. An earlier analysis of almost 600 of the donors classified V segments as functional when productive rearrangements were above 56.7% and as segregating when the standard deviation between donors was above 5%. To diagnose cytomegalovirus status from the catalog of TCR beta chain sequences, a statistical classification framework was built. In a later analysis, TCR nucleotide sequences were compared against IMGT/GENE-DB human TR gene sequences so that V and J genes could be assigned. A later analysis assigned CDR3 sequences and most-parsimonious VDJ recombination scenarios with the TCRdist pipeline. In a later analysis, each TCR beta chain was defined by its CDR3 amino acid sequence together with its V-gene family, and reads without a unique V-gene family were excluded. As a way to deal with suspected cross-contamination and a sequencing artifact, a later analysis dropped nearly 600 nucleotide sequences that were highly shared and had low generation probability. In a later analysis, a clonal expansion index was calculated for each public chain from normalized within-repertoire ranks of inferred template counts. In a later analysis, generation probabilities were computed with a VDJ recombination model fitted to out-of-frame rearrangements, and the resulting probabilities were checked against IGoR. Hypergeometric tests were used in a later analysis to score TCR-TCR, TCR-HLA and TCR-CMV co-occurrence, with a repertoire-size bias correction applied to the TCR pairs. In a later analysis, false discovery rates were estimated by permuting HLA or CMV assignments 20 times. A later analysis grouped co-occurring TCRs with DBSCAN, adding TCRdist sequence similarity when clustering within HLA-allele-positive subsets. Co-occurrence clustering excluded repertoires with fewer than 30,000 or more than 120,000 public chains, plus five with anomalous nucleotide sharing. TCRdb took over this immuneACCESS table, retaining in-frame rearrangements with V and J assigned. Such tables are incomplete; in checked studies, under half of the missing clones stem from an unresolved V gene, and the remainder is unexplained. V and J calls and clone size are as listed in that table; D and trimming were resolved from the DNA. For this sample the table gives about 150,000 clones, of which 70% to 85% were detected only once. Together, the top ten hold roughly 3.5% of the sample.

The entry originates in a study of cytomegalovirus exposure and HLA in healthy donors (dated by TCRdb to 2016 to 2017). Turning to the overall study: An earlier analysis of approximately 640 of the donors reported 276 Gb of sequence data and 117 million unique TCR beta sequences from 150 million to 200 million T cells. An early release that covered fewer than 750 HLA-typed donors contained about 300 gigabases of sequencing data and 70 million to 100 million unique TCR sequences. Among the 398 genotyped donors, more than 70% belonged to the genetic ancestry cluster associated with self-reported Caucasian donors. The study was designed to test whether signatures of past pathogen exposure could be identified by cataloging public T cell receptors. The study used immunosequencing to profile the T cell repertoires of under 700 subjects and linked those repertoires to cytomegalovirus serostatus. A separate validation cohort of about 110 different subjects was used in addition to the roughly 640-subject first cohort. To predict cytomegalovirus infection status, the study combined high-throughput TCR immunosequencing, statistical association of individual TCRs with disease status, and machine learning. A later analysis re-examined previously published TCR beta repertoires from more than 650 donors and added high-resolution HLA genotyping to investigate patterns of TCR occurrence. Rather than drawing on any new phenotypic data, the later analysis identified candidate immune exposures from TCR beta sequences and the way those sequences occurred across donors. An earlier analysis of nearly 600 of the donors applied high-throughput TCR beta sequencing to assess whether each TCR beta V gene segment acted as functional or pseudogenic. Donor age, sex, ethnicity and CMV serostatus were collected together with the repertoire data. A later genetic analysis used genome-wide SNP genotypes for about three fifths of the 666 donors, treating that subset as a discovery cohort. All discovery cohort repertoires had been generated on a single sequencing platform. HLA typing included class I and class II loci at four-digit resolution. Typing coverage differed by locus: A, B, C, DRB1 and DQB1 were typed in roughly 620-630 donors, DQA1 in 522, DPA1 in nearly 610, and DPB1 in 472. Because of strong linkage in the cohort, roughly five DR-DQ haplotypes were treated as single units for association and clustering. On average, about 240,000 unique TCR beta nucleotide sequences were sequenced per donor among fewer than 500 genotyped donors of the cohort, with around 19% of those sequences being non-productive. Beyond this particular receptor, the publication reports: In an earlier analysis of more than 450 of the donors, most TCR beta V segments were observed in productive rearrangements about 90% or about 30% of the time, broadly matching IMGT annotations. An association between a missense DCLRE1C variant and V-gene and J-gene trimming of TCR beta chains was found in a later genetic analysis and replicated in an independent cohort. In vitro tests confirmed that a few of the cytomegalovirus-associated TCR beta chains recognize cytomegalovirus antigens. Because HLA typing was missing for some donors at each locus, association tests included only the typed subset. When HLA alleles, especially DR and DQ, strongly co-occurred, attributing TCR associations to individual alleles was difficult. Over 15 rarely observed V segments, including chromosome 9 orphons, were excluded from the earlier analysis of 550 to 700 of the donors because counts were too low. A further reported finding was that TCR beta sequences accurately predicted the HLA-A and HLA-B alleles for most subjects in the first cohort. A later genetic analysis reported fewer N-insertions in productive TCRs among donors in an Asian-associated ancestry cluster than the roughly 700-donor mean. A group of highly shared sequence variants was considered likely to be a technical artifact of the sequencing pipeline. A later analysis associated about 17,000 TCR beta sequences with specific HLA alleles at a false discovery rate of 0.05. According to a later analysis, parvovirus B19, influenza, CMV and Epstein-Barr virus appeared linked to several top co-occurrence clusters. Presence/absence analyses assumed roughly uniform sequencing depth across donors, an assumption that may not hold. Correlated functional status among segregating V segments might reflect linkage disequilibrium, but an unknown experimental factor could not be ruled out. CMV serostatus was the only immune exposure information available for the cohort. In the study, around 150 TCR beta chains were listed as associated with cytomegalovirus. According to the authors, the approach could potentially be generalized to other disease states and immunological phenotypes. A later analysis found that TCR association rates varied across HLA loci, with DRB1 alleles showing the most associated TCRs and HLA-C alleles the fewest. A later analysis found that most CMV-associated TCR beta chains appeared HLA-restricted, with HLA associations seemingly driven largely by CMV exposure. This cohort had only TCR beta chains sequenced, and the lack of alpha or paired-chain data limited which features could be detected. In a later analysis, HLA-associated TCR beta chains were found to be more clonally expanded and to have lower generation probabilities than equally common non-associated chains. Cytomegalovirus status was reported to be diagnosed by the classifier with high specificity and sensitivity in both the original and validation cohorts. Some IMGT-functional V segments, including TRBV6-2 and TRBV6-3, could not be distinguished by the 87-base-pair reads and were therefore excluded. Across donors, most TCR sequences were observed very rarely, whereas some public TCRs were present in many individuals.

Sequenced input: PBMCs. This chain joins TRBV6-5 to TRBJ2-5, and 10 junctional nucleotides match TRBD2. The TCR comes from a male donor in good health and CMV-seronegative. The sequence in DNA is TGTGCCAGCAGTTACCAGCGGGGGGGCCCAGAGACCCAGTACTTC. The resulting protein is CASSYQRGGPETQYF.